The next 23 T cell receptor beta chains were all read from a single sample in a study of technical replicates of blood from a handful of donors. TCRdb's table, derived via immunoSEQ multiplex PCR, lists solely in-frame clones and lacks some. The sample shows 55,000 to 65,000 clones, roughly 97% of them seen only once. The sample was T cells isolated from PBMCs. These receptors all stem from a human donor in good health.

The chain combines TRBV9 with TRBJ2-6; D gene ambiguous. The CDR3 length is 15 residues. Germline CDR1 is SGDLS and CDR2 is YYNGEE. Trimming took 0 bases from V and 1 from J, leaving 5 bases between them. The CDR3 sequence: CASSVVPSGANVLTF. The CDR3 DNA reads as TGTGCCAGCAGCGTAGTTCCGTCTGGGGCCAACGTCCTGACTTTC.

The rearrangement joins TRBV19 to TRBJ1-5; D unresolved. CDR1 and CDR2 from the germline V gene are LNHDA and SQIVND (reference sequence). V was cut by 3 bases and J by 5 bases, with 20 bases left in between. CDR3 size: 17 residues. CDR3 protein: CASSIVERSSKYQPQHF. The CDR3 coding sequence is TGTGCCAGTAGTATCGTCGAAAGGAGCTCTAAGTATCAGCCCCAGCATTTT. Using reference TRBV19 and TRBJ1-5 for the parts outside the CDR3, the full variable domain is DGGITQSPKYLFRKEGQNVTLSCEQNLNHDAMYWYRQDPGQGLRLIYYSQIVNDFQKGDIAEGYSVSREKKESFPLTVTSAQKNPTAFYLCASSIVERSSKYQPQHFGDGTRLSIL.

V and J are TRBV27 and TRBJ2-7; D unresolved. The CDR3 extends over 14 amino acids. The germline CDR1 and CDR2 sequences are MNHEY and SMNVEV (reference sequence). V lost 0 bases and J lost 4, with 10 bases in between. Written as DNA, the CDR3 is TGTGCCAGCAGTTTATCCCGATGGGCTTACGAGCAGTACTTC. As protein: CASSLSRWAYEQYF.

This CDR3 is CASSPGTNFPPLHF. CDR3 nucleotides: TGTGCCAGCAGCCCCGGGACAAACTTTCCACCCCTCCACTTT. V is TRBV6-5 and J is TRBJ1-6, with D possibly TRBD1 on 6 matching bases. The CDR3 is made up of 14 amino acids. Germline-derived CDR1 and CDR2 are MNHEY and SVGAGI. Trimming removed 6 bases at V and 11 bases at J, with 17 bases between.

A note on this clone: Other DNA sequences of this sample code for an identical CDR3. J is TRBJ2-1 and V is TRBV29-1; 7 positions agree with TRBD2. The CDR3 covers 11 residues. Losses at the gene ends were 6 bases for V and 10 bases for J; bases not matched to a gene: 6. Germline CDR1 SQVTM, CDR2 ANQGSEA. The CDR3 nucleotides are TGCAGCGTCGCACGTAGCGGGGAGCAGTTCTTC. Protein sequence: CSVARSGEQFF.

The chain couples TRBV4-1 to TRBJ2-5, with D perhaps TRBD2 (5 bases). The germline CDR1 and CDR2 sequences are MGHRA and YSYEKL. The CDR3 spans 15 residues. V shed 0 bases and J shed 5 bases, with 13 bases lying between them. For the CDR3, the DNA is TGCGCCAGCAGCCAAGATGGTTCCGGGGTGGAGACCCAGTACTTC. Residues: CASSQDGSGVETQYF.

The chain uses TRBV7-8 and TRBJ2-2; TRBD1 aligns across 8 bases. The CDR3 totals 16 residues. V was clipped by 5 bases and J by 1 base; unmatched bases: 6. CDR1 is SGHVS and CDR2 is FQNEAQ in the germline V gene. The CDR3 sequence is CASSPRQGWNTGELFF. The DNA of the CDR3 is TGTGCCAGCAGCCCCAGACAGGGGTGGAACACCGGGGAGCTGTTTTTT.

V gene TRBV29-1 combines with J gene TRBJ2-7; D unresolved. The germline V gene has CDR1 SQVTM and CDR2 ANQGSEA. This CDR3 contains 11 residues. V was shortened by 6 bases and J by 4 bases, with 10 bases between the two germline ends. As DNA, the CDR3 is TGCAGCGTCGTCAGGAATTACGAGCAGTACTTC. Amino acids: CSVVRNYEQYF.

The chain links TRBV6-4 to TRBJ2-7; 7 bases fit TRBD1. The CDR3 is made up of 17 amino acids. Trimming took 2 bases from V and 0 from J; bases not matched to a gene: 10. The germline V gene has CDR1 MRHNA and CDR2 SNTAGT. The DNA of the CDR3 is TGTGCCAGCAGTGACCCTCGGGACAGTTTGAGCTCCTACGAGCAGTACTTC. This sequence encodes CASSDPRDSLSSYEQYF.

The rearrangement joins TRBV6-5 to TRBJ1-2, with 10 bases aligning to TRBD1. CDR1 is MNHEY, CDR2 SVGAGI, per germline. This CDR3 spans 14 amino acids. Germline trimming cut 5 bases from V and 4 bases from J; bases unmatched to any gene: 4. The CDR3 DNA reads as TGTGCCAGCAGTGTGGGACAGGGGTCCTATGGCTACACCTTC. Residues: CASSVGQGSYGYTF.

This chain links TRBV13 with TRBJ1-1; 10 nucleotides line up with TRBD1. The CDR3 contains 14 residues. The germline gives CDR1 PRHDT, CDR2 FYEKMQ (reference sequence). Trimming took 5 bases from V and 1 from J; bases not matched to a gene: 1. The CDR3 spells CASSGDRGNTEAFF. The CDR3 nucleotides are TGTGCCAGCAGCGGGGACAGGGGGAACACTGAAGCTTTCTTT.

The chain is built from TRBV28 and TRBJ2-5; 8 nucleotides align to TRBD1. V lost 5 bases and J lost 2; bases outside the gene matches: 4. This CDR3 is 14 amino acids long. Per germline, CDR1 MDHEN and CDR2 SYDVKM. Written as DNA, the CDR3 is TGTGCCAGCAGTCCCGGGACAGGACAAGAGACCCAGTACTTC. This codes for CASSPGTGQETQYF.

V and J are TRBV15 and TRBJ1-4, with a possible D match to TRBD1 (6 bases). Germline CDR1 reads LNHNV; CDR2 reads YYDKDF (reference sequence). V shed 0 bases and J shed 0 bases, with 8 bases lying between them. This CDR3 region has 16 residues. The DNA of the CDR3 is TGTGCCACCAGCAGAGATGGGGGCGCAACTAATGAAAAACTGTTTTTT. It specifies CATSRDGGATNEKLFF.

Here the CDR3 DNA reads TGTGCCAGCAGCCACTCCGGGACTAGCCCCTACAATGAGCAGTTCTTC. Translating gives CASSHSGTSPYNEQFF. The chain has TRBV6-6 and TRBJ2-1; TRBD2 matches at 9 bases. V trimming: 6 bases; J trimming: 2 bases; junction bases outside the gene matches: 8. Germline CDR1 and CDR2: MNHNY and SVGAGI (reference sequence). The CDR3 contains 16 residues.

This chain joins TRBV18 and TRBJ1-5; D remains ambiguous. This CDR3 comprises 14 residues. Trimming pared 1 base from V and 2 bases from J, leaving 6 bases between. CDR1 is KGHSH, CDR2 LQKENI, per germline. The CDR3 loop reads CASSPQGGNQPQHF. The CDR3 nucleotides are TGTGCCAGCTCACCACAGGGAGGCAATCAGCCCCAGCATTTT.

V is TRBV7-6 and J is TRBJ2-7, with D perhaps matching TRBD1 (5 bases). Germline loops: CDR1 SGHVS, CDR2 FNYEAQ. The CDR3 spans 13 residues. Deletions cut 5 bases from V and 6 bases from J, with 14 bases between. The CDR3 DNA reads TGTGCCAGCAGCCTTTCAGGGCGCAGCGAGCAGTACTTC. It is translated as CASSLSGRSEQYF.

This rearrangement joins TRBV2 to TRBJ2-2; 8 nucleotides match TRBD1. The V and J ends lost 6 bases and 8 bases, in that order; junction bases with no gene match: 8. The CDR3 consists of 14 residues. Per the germline V gene, CDR1 is SNHLY and CDR2 is FYNNEI. The chain's CDR3 is CASSGQGSRGELFF. As DNA, the CDR3 is TGTGCCAGCAGCGGACAGGGTTCGAGAGGGGAGCTGTTTTTT.

V usage is TRBV5-1 and J usage is TRBJ2-1, with 10 nucleotides matching TRBD2. The CDR3 consists of 18 residues. J was trimmed by 3 bases and V by 1 base; bases with no gene match: 10. The germline V gene has CDR1 SGHRS and CDR2 YFSETQ. CDR3 loop: CASSLRPRGLADYNEQFF. CDR3 sequence (DNA): TGCGCCAGCAGCTTGAGGCCCCGCGGACTAGCGGACTACAATGAGCAGTTCTTC.

The V gene is TRBV29-1, the J gene TRBJ2-7; TRBD1 matches at 7 bases. CDR1 and CDR2 (germline): SQVTM, ANQGSEA. CDR3 size: 16 residues. With 0 bases clipped from V and 2 bases from J, the junction kept 10 bases outside the gene matches. The CDR3, as DNA: TGCAGCGTTGAAGATTTGGCCGGGACAGCTACCTACGAGCAGTACTTC. It yields the protein CSVEDLAGTATYEQYF.

The chain uses TRBV18 and TRBJ1-1; a possible D gene is TRBD1 (5 bases). Trimming left V 2 bases short and J 5 bases short, with 9 bases between. CDR1 KGHSH and CDR2 LQKENI come from the germline V gene. The CDR3 sequence is 13 residues long. DNA for the CDR3: TGTGCCAGCTCACCAGGGGCCGGGACTGAAGCTTTCTTT. Translating it yields CASSPGAGTEAFF.

The chain combines TRBV14 with TRBJ2-1, with TRBD2 identical over 10 bases. The J segment lost 0 bases and the V segment lost 2 bases, leaving 7 bases of the junction unmatched. The CDR3 runs to 18 residues. The germline V gene encodes CDR1 SGHDN and CDR2 FVKESK. The CDR3 region has the DNA TGTGCCAGCAGCCAAACTAGCGGGGACTTTCGCTCCTACAATGAGCAGTTCTTC. The encoded protein is CASSQTSGDFRSYNEQFF. Drawing the rest from reference TRBV14 and TRBJ2-1, the complete variable domain is EAGVTQFPSHSVIEKGQTVTLRCDPISGHDNLYWYRRVMGKEIKFLLHFVKESKQDESGMPNNRFLAERTGGTYSTLKVQPAELEDSGVYFCASSQTSGDFRSYNEQFFGPGTRLTVL.

V is TRBV5-1 and J is TRBJ1-2; TRBD1 aligns across 10 bases. Germline values: CDR1 SGHRS, CDR2 YFSETQ. CDR3 length: 15 residues. The junction had 6 bases not matched to a gene; V was cut back by 3 bases and J by 4 bases. CDR3 sequence: CASSSTGGSFYGYTF. In DNA, the CDR3 is TGCGCCAGCAGCTCGACAGGGGGCTCATTCTATGGCTACACCTTC.

The genes are TRBV25-1 and TRBJ2-7; 7 nucleotides agree with TRBD1. Germline CDR1 reads MGHDK; CDR2 reads SYGVNS. The CDR3 is made up of 15 amino acids. After removal of 2 bases from V and 1 base from J, the junction contained 5 bases not matched to a gene. The CDR3 region is CASSERWTGSYEQYF. The CDR3 nucleotides are TGTGCCAGCAGTGAACGATGGACAGGATCCTACGAGCAGTACTTC.